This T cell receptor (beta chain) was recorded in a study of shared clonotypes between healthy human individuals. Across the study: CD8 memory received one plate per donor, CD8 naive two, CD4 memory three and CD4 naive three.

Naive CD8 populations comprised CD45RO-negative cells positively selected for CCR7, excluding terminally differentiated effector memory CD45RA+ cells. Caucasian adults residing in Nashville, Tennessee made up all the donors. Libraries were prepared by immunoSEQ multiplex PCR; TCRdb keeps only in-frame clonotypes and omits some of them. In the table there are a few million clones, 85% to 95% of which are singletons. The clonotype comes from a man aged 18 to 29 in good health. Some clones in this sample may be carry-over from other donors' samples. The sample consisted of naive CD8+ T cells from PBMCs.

The CDR3 region has the DNA TGTGCCAGCACCCCGATAGTCCGGGACGGAGAATTGGGGGAGCAGTACTTC. Translated: CASTPIVRDGELGEQYF. The chain joins TRBV27 to TRBJ2-7; D may match TRBD1 or TRBD2 (5 bases each). V was cut by 7 bases and J by 7 bases, with 29 bases left in between. The CDR3 length is 17 residues. The germline V gene encodes CDR1 MNHEY and CDR2 SMNVEV (reference sequence).